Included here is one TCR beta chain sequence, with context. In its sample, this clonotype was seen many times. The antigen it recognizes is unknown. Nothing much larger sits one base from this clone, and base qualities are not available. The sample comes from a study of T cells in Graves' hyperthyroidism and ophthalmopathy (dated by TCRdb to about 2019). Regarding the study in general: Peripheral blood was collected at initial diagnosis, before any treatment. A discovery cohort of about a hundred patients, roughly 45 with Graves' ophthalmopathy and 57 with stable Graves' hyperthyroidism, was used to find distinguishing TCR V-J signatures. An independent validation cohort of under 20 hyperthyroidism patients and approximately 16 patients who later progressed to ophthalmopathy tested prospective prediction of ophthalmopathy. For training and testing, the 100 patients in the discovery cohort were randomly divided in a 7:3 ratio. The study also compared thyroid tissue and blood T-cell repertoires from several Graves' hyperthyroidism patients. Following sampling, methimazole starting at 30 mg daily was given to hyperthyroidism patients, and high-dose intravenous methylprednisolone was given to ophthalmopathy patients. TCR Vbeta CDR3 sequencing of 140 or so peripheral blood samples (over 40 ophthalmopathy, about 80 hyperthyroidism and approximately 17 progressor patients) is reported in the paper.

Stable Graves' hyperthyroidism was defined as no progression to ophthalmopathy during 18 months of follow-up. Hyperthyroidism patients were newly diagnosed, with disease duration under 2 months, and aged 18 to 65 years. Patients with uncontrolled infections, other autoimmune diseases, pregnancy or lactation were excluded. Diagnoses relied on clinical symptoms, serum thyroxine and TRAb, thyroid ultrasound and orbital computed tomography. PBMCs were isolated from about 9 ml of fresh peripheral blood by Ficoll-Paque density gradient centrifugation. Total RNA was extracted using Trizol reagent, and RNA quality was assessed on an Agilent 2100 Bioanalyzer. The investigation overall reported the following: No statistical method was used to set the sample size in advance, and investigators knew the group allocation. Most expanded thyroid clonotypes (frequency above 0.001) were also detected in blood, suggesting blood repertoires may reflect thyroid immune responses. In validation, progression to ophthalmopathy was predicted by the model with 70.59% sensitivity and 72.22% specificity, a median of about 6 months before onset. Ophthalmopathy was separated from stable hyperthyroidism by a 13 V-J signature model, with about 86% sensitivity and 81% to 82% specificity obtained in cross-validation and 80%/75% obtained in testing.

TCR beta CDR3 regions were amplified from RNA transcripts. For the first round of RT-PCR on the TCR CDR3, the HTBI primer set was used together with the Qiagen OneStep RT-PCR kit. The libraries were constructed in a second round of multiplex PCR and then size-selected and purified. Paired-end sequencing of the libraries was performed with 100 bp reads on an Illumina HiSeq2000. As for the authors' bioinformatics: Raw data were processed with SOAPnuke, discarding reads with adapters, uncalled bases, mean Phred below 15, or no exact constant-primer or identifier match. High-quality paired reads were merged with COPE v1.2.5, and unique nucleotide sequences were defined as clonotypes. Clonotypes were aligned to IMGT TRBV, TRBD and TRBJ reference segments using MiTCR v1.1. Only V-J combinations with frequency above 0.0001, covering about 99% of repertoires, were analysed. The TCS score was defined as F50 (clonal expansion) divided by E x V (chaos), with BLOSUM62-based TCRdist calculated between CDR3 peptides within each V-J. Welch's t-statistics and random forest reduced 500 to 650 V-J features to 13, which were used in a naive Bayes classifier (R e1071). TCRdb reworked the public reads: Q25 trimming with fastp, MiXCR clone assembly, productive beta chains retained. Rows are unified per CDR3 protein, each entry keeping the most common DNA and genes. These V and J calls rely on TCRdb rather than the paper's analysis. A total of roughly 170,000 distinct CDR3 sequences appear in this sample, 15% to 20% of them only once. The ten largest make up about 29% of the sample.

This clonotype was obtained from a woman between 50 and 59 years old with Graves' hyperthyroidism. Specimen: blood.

For the CDR3, the sequence is CASSFQGAGANVLTF. The base sequence is TGTGCCAGCAGTTTTCAGGGGGCTGGGGCCAACGTCCTGACTTTC. The chain uses TRBV28 and TRBJ2-6, with 7 bases matching TRBD1. From cysteine to phenylalanine, the CDR3 is 15 amino acids long. Of all the DNA, just the CDR3 is kept, 45 bases in frame from base 1. CDR1 MDHEN and CDR2 SYDVKM are derived from the germline V gene. Trimming takes 3 bases off V and 2 bases off J; junction bases not matched to a gene: 1.